This T cell receptor beta chain was retrieved from a study of human T cells and chemical hapten exposure (dated by TCRdb to the early 2020s). With respect to the entire study: For sensitization, 2% DPC in acetone was applied to a 2 cm by 2 cm area of upper inner arm skin. Weekly therapeutic DPC doses were additionally applied to the scalp of patients throughout the roughly 24-week study period. Patch testing was done on the upper back using Finn chambers containing 0.01% DPC, and results were scored after 6 days according to International Contact Dermatitis Research Group standards. Alopecia areata with under or over 50% scalp involvement, alopecia totalis and alopecia universalis were represented in the patient cohort, which was mostly female. The libraries were sequenced as a pool, and the TCR yield per sample differed mostly because of small variations in library volumes within the pool. The study tracked peripheral blood TCR repertoire changes in vivo during primary and secondary sensitization to the hapten diphenylcyclopropenone (DPC) in alopecia patients. Blood samples were taken from patients before sensitization (week 0) and then at 2, 6 and about 24 weeks after DPC sensitization. For TCR sequencing, blood came from approximately 29 alopecia patients at anywhere from one to four time points (pre-sensitization, 2, 6 and 24 weeks). Summary of the overall study and its limitations: The number of TCRs above 1 in 1000 frequency did not change with DPC sensitization; there was no evidence of global repertoire structure alterations. Expanded TCRs formed significantly more large CDR3 similarity clusters than pre-sensitization or healthy control sets, consistent with antigen-driven responses. Patch test score was positively correlated with the number of PT1 expanded TCRs, with significance at thresholds 8, 16 and 32 but not at 4. Because all patients had alopecia, a presumed autoimmune disease, the immune response of the patients might differ from that of healthy individuals. After repeated subsampling, the strength of the expansion versus patch-test correlation and the threshold at which it became significant changed.

For CDR1 and CDR2, the germline V gene (reference sequence) lists SEHNR and FQNEAQ. Relative to germline, V is 1 base shorter and J is 4 bases shorter, with 10 bases between their ends. The CDR3 spans 14 residues, from the cysteine through the phenylalanine. The CDR3 DNA has 42 bases and is translated from base 1. This clonotype has just a few counts. The antigen this receptor binds is unknown. The record has no base qualities; no much larger clone is one base away. The library was generated by RACE. TCRdb records NextSeq 500 as the sequencer. Library preparation attached unique molecular identifiers to individual cDNA molecules for quantitative, reproducible TCR counting. Both TCR alpha and TCR beta chains were sequenced from each blood RNA sample. The authors processed their data as follows. Samples had a median of about 96,000 TCRs, with a range from roughly 23,224 to 750,000. The Decombinator software suite was used to annotate the V, J and CDR3 of the TCR reads. For the PS versus PT1 abundance plots, all samples were subsampled to the same number of TCRs (28,000). TCRs were defined as expanded if absent before sensitization and observed at least eight times at the 2-week time point. TCRdb redid the processing of the public reads, applying fastp at Q25 and MiXCR, and retained in-frame beta chains. One record per CDR3 amino acid sequence lists the most common genes and DNA. TCRdb assigned the V and J calls; the authors' analysis was not used. The sample has 90,000 to 120,000 distinct CDR3 sequences on record, 11% of them singletons. The top ten clones comprise under 4.5% of the sample.

The time point label, as the study defines it: patch test 1, 2 weeks after DPC sensitization. This specimen's treatment or condition label, interpreted: therapeutic diphenylcyclopropenone sensitization with weekly scalp DPC. Blood at each patch-test visit was drawn before the patch test was applied. Eligible patients were aged 18 to 70, diagnosed with alopecia, deemed suitable for DPC therapy, and excluded if pregnant. Total RNA was extracted from unfractionated whole blood that had been collected in Tempus Blood RNA tubes. The sequence is built from TRBV7-9 and TRBJ1-1; possibly the D gene is TRBD1, per 5 matching bases. This sample comprised whole blood, obtained in connection with sensitization to the hapten diphenylcyclopropenone (DPC). The TCR originated in a woman in her 40s with alopecia areata. Some clones in this sample may be carry-over from other donors' samples. The DNA sequence reads TGTGCCAGCAGCTTAGACGGGACGTCCACTGAAGCTTTCTTT. Translated, it gives CASSLDGTSTEAFF.